This T cell receptor beta chain stems from a study of T-cell reconstitution after alpha-beta-depleted transplantation in children. As it was prepared, the TCRbeta library received unique molecular identifiers. TCRdb re-called the PCR reads with MiXCR, one entry per CDR3 protein. The data show hundreds of thousands of distinct CDR3 sequences, roughly 9% seen once. This clonotype was detected ten times or more. V was trimmed by 1 base and J by 7 bases, leaving 7 bases between them. The CDR3 extends over 13 amino acids. Sample: PBMCs from the stem cell graft donor, taken from the stem cell graft. V and J are TRBV12-3 or TRBV12-4 and TRBJ1-4; D uncertain. This TCR came from a human donor who donated a stem cell graft to a child with acute lymphoblastic leukemia. CDR3 sequence reads: CASSLDMSEKLFF. Here the CDR3 DNA reads TGTGCCAGCAGTTTAGACATGAGTGAAAAACTGTTTTTT.